This is a list of T cell receptor beta chains from one sample in a study of a mutant IDH1 vaccine in newly diagnosed glioma. Their antigen targets remain unknown. The method was immunoSEQ multiplex PCR; TCRdb's version includes in-frame clones alone and lacks a portion of them. The sample has about 50,000 clones; around three quarters are singletons. Material: PBMCs, obtained from a glioma patient whose treatment included an IDH1 peptide vaccine. Receptor source: a woman between 40 and 55 years old with glioma. Some clones in this sample may be carry-over from other donors' samples. Each CDR3 is given with its conserved first and last residue. D genes are given only for firm matches. Not all rows give a size; the values are once, few, many and, for expanded clones, a class.

d_gene: NA
abundance: NA
j_gene: TRBJ2-2
v_gene: TRBV29-1
CDR3nt: TGCAGCGTTGGAGGGCTAGCGACTAACACCGGGGAGCTGTTTTTT
CDR3aa: CSVGGLATNTGELFF

d_gene: NA
abundance: once
j_gene: TRBJ2-1
v_gene: TRBV2
CDR3nt: TGTGCCAGCAGTGAGCAGGGGATGAATGAGCAGTTCTTC
CDR3aa: CASSEQGMNEQFF

d_gene: NA
abundance: NA
j_gene: TRBJ2-2
v_gene: TRBV9
CDR3nt: TGTGCCAGCAGCGCCGACCTGAACACCGGGGAGCTGTTTTTT
CDR3aa: CASSADLNTGELFF

d_gene: NA
abundance: NA
j_gene: TRBJ1-2
v_gene: TRBV27
CDR3nt: TGTGCCAGCAGTCCCCGAGGAGCTCGGGGTGGCTACACCTTC
CDR3aa: CASSPRGARGGYTF

d_gene: TRBD1
abundance: few
j_gene: TRBJ1-1
v_gene: TRBV7-9
CDR3nt: TGTGCCAGCAGGTCCGGGACAGGGTCCACTGAAGCTTTCTTT
CDR3aa: CASRSGTGSTEAFF

d_gene: NA
abundance: NA
j_gene: TRBJ1-1
v_gene: TRBV6-5
CDR3nt: TGTGCCAGCATTGGGACGGCCATGAACACTGAAGCTTTCTTT
CDR3aa: CASIGTAMNTEAFF

d_gene: TRBD1
abundance: NA
j_gene: TRBJ1-2
v_gene: TRBV9
CDR3nt: TGTGCCAGCAGCGTAGGGAACCGACCAGGGGGCTATGGCTACACCTTC
CDR3aa: CASSVGNRPGGYGYTF

d_gene: NA
abundance: few
j_gene: TRBJ1-1
v_gene: TRBV25-1
CDR3nt: TGTGCCAGCAGTGAATCCGGGGTTGCTTTCTTT
CDR3aa: CASSESGVAFF

d_gene: NA
abundance: NA
j_gene: TRBJ2-7
v_gene: TRBV7-9
CDR3nt: TGTGCCAGCAGCGGAAAAATAGCGGCGGGGACCGTTCCCTACGAGCAGTACTTC
CDR3aa: CASSGKIAAGTVPYEQYF

d_gene: NA
abundance: NA
j_gene: TRBJ2-5
v_gene: TRBV2
CDR3nt: TGTGCCAGCAGTGAGGGGTTTACGCCGATGGAGACCCAGTACTTC
CDR3aa: CASSEGFTPMETQYF

d_gene: NA
abundance: NA
j_gene: TRBJ1-6
v_gene: TRBV2
CDR3nt: TGTGCCAGCAGTGAAGCGGGGCAGGGGACTTCACCCCTCCACTTT
CDR3aa: CASSEAGQGTSPLHF

d_gene: TRBD2
abundance: NA
j_gene: TRBJ2-7
v_gene: TRBV6-4
CDR3nt: TGTGCCAGCAGTGCGAGCGGGGGGGCCTTCGAGCAGTACTTC
CDR3aa: CASSASGGAFEQYF

d_gene: NA
abundance: NA
j_gene: TRBJ2-3
v_gene: TRBV4-1
CDR3nt: TGCGCCAGCAGCCAAGTCCCCAGATCTAGCACAGATACGCAGTATTTT
CDR3aa: CASSQVPRSSTDTQYF

d_gene: NA
abundance: NA
j_gene: TRBJ1-6
v_gene: TRBV5-6
CDR3nt: TGTGCCAGCAGCTTGGCTAATAATTCACCCCTCCACTTT
CDR3aa: CASSLANNSPLHF

d_gene: NA
abundance: NA
j_gene: TRBJ1-1
v_gene: TRBV14
CDR3nt: TGTGCCAGCAGCCAAGGAGAGTGGACCGGTACTGAAGCTTTCTTT
CDR3aa: CASSQGEWTGTEAFF

d_gene: NA
abundance: NA
j_gene: TRBJ2-7
v_gene: TRBV7-9
CDR3nt: TGTGCCAGCAGCCTAGAGCCCTACGAGCAGTACTTC
CDR3aa: CASSLEPYEQYF

d_gene: TRBD2
abundance: NA
j_gene: TRBJ2-1
v_gene: TRBV11-3
CDR3nt: TGTGCCAGCAGCTCTAGCGGGGGGGTAAACAATGAGCAGTTCTTC
CDR3aa: CASSSSGGVNNEQFF

d_gene: NA
abundance: NA
j_gene: TRBJ2-7
v_gene: TRBV5-4
CDR3nt: TGTGCCAGCAGCTTTGCGGGGAGGTCCCGAGAGCAGTACTTC
CDR3aa: CASSFAGRSREQYF

d_gene: TRBD1
abundance: NA
j_gene: TRBJ2-7
v_gene: TRBV4-1
CDR3nt: TGCGCCAGCAGCCAAGGGACAGGGGCCTCCTACGAGCAGTACTTC
CDR3aa: CASSQGTGASYEQYF

d_gene: NA
abundance: NA
j_gene: TRBJ1-1
v_gene: TRBV19
CDR3nt: TGTGCCAGTAGTATAGGTCGGCGGGGCTCGGGGGAAGCTTTCTTT
CDR3aa: CASSIGRRGSGEAFF

d_gene: TRBD2
abundance: NA
j_gene: TRBJ2-7
v_gene: TRBV10-3
CDR3nt: TGTGCCATCAGTGTCCTTGGGGACGGGGGGACCTACGAGCAGTACTTC
CDR3aa: CAISVLGDGGTYEQYF

d_gene: TRBD1
abundance: few
j_gene: TRBJ2-1
v_gene: TRBV30
CDR3nt: TGTGCCTGGAGACCCGGGACAGGGGATTACAATGAGCAGTTCTTC
CDR3aa: CAWRPGTGDYNEQFF

d_gene: TRBD2
abundance: NA
j_gene: TRBJ2-7
v_gene: TRBV6-5
CDR3nt: TGTGCCAGCAGCAAAACTAGCGGGGGGGCCGACGAGCAGTACTTC
CDR3aa: CASSKTSGGADEQYF

d_gene: NA
abundance: NA
j_gene: TRBJ2-7
v_gene: TRBV5-1
CDR3nt: TGCGCCAGCAGCTTGGAGCGGACCTACGAGCAGTACTTC
CDR3aa: CASSLERTYEQYF

d_gene: TRBD2
abundance: NA
j_gene: TRBJ2-5
v_gene: TRBV7-2
CDR3nt: TGTGCCAGCAGCCCTGTCTCTGTGGGGGGGAGAGAGACCCAGTACTTC
CDR3aa: CASSPVSVGGRETQYF

d_gene: TRBD1
abundance: few
j_gene: TRBJ1-1
v_gene: TRBV14
CDR3nt: TGTGCCAGCAGGAAAACAGGGGGCGCGGGCACTGAAGCTTTCTTT
CDR3aa: CASRKTGGAGTEAFF

d_gene: NA
abundance: NA
j_gene: TRBJ2-1
v_gene: TRBV2
CDR3nt: TGTGCCAGCAATGACATTGATCCGGGCCCCGAGCAGAATGAGCAGTTCTTC
CDR3aa: CASNDIDPGPEQNEQFF

d_gene: NA
abundance: NA
j_gene: TRBJ1-1
v_gene: TRBV14
CDR3nt: TGTGCCAGCAGTCAATGGGGATCCGAAGCTTTCTTT
CDR3aa: CASSQWGSEAFF

d_gene: NA
abundance: NA
j_gene: TRBJ2-3
v_gene: TRBV11-2
CDR3nt: TGTGCCAGCAGCGAGACCCCTCTAGGGACGCAGTATTTT
CDR3aa: CASSETPLGTQYF

d_gene: TRBD1
abundance: NA
j_gene: TRBJ1-2
v_gene: TRBV10-3
CDR3nt: TGTGCCATCAGGGGACAGGGGCGAGGCTATGGCTACACCTTC
CDR3aa: CAIRGQGRGYGYTF

d_gene: NA
abundance: NA
j_gene: TRBJ2-7
v_gene: TRBV6-6
CDR3nt: TGTGCCAGCGGGGACCTCTACGAGCAGTACTTC
CDR3aa: CASGDLYEQYF

d_gene: TRBD1
abundance: NA
j_gene: TRBJ2-5
v_gene: TRBV5-1
CDR3nt: TGCGCCAGCAGCTCGGGACAGGTGGTAAAAGAGACCCAGTACTTC
CDR3aa: CASSSGQVVKETQYF

d_gene: NA
abundance: NA
j_gene: TRBJ1-1
v_gene: TRBV7-8
CDR3nt: TGTGCCAGCAGCTTTGGGCAAGGGACTGAAGCTTTCTTT
CDR3aa: CASSFGQGTEAFF

d_gene: TRBD1
abundance: NA
j_gene: TRBJ2-7
v_gene: TRBV10-2
CDR3nt: TGCGCCAGCAGGAGGACAGGGCTTTCCTACGAGCAGTACTTC
CDR3aa: CASRRTGLSYEQYF

d_gene: NA
abundance: NA
j_gene: TRBJ2-5
v_gene: TRBV2
CDR3nt: TGTGCCAGCAATCGGCTTACGGAGACCCAGTACTTC
CDR3aa: CASNRLTETQYF

d_gene: NA
abundance: NA
j_gene: TRBJ1-1
v_gene: TRBV21-1
CDR3nt: TGTGCCAGCAGCAAAGAGCAAAATCCGTGGGGATTACCCCCCTTGAACACTGAAGCTTTCTTT
CDR3aa: CASSKEQNPWGLPPLNTEAFF

d_gene: NA
abundance: NA
j_gene: TRBJ2-5
v_gene: TRBV5-4
CDR3nt: TGTGCCAGCGGACGGGGGGCCGGGGAGACCCAGTACTTC
CDR3aa: CASGRGAGETQYF

d_gene: NA
abundance: NA
j_gene: TRBJ2-7
v_gene: TRBV7-6
CDR3nt: TGTGCCAGCAGCCTAGGGCGCATAGGCGAGCAGTACTTC
CDR3aa: CASSLGRIGEQYF

d_gene: NA
abundance: NA
j_gene: TRBJ1-1
v_gene: TRBV7-2
CDR3nt: TGTGCCAGCAGCTCGTACACTGAAGCTTTCTTT
CDR3aa: CASSSYTEAFF

d_gene: NA
abundance: few
j_gene: TRBJ2-1
v_gene: TRBV19
CDR3nt: TGTGCCAGTAGTTTCCGGAGCGGTGAGCAGTTCTTC
CDR3aa: CASSFRSGEQFF